This T cell receptor (beta chain) was recorded in a study of tumor-infiltrating lymphocytes in localized non-small cell lung cancer. The overall study: Tumor tissue and non-adjacent uninvolved lung came from each patient.

Measured with immunoSEQ multiplex PCR; TCRdb has only the in-frame clones, and not every one. Of 20,000 to 25,000 clones listed, about three fifths are singletons. Trimming removed 5 bases from V and 3 bases from J; junction bases left unmatched: 5. Germline CDR1 and CDR2: LNHDA and SQIVND (reference sequence). This CDR3 region has 16 residues. Sequencing input: lung tumor tissue. The chain carries TRBV19 and TRBJ2-3, with 13 bases matching TRBD2. The TCR comes from a human donor with non-small cell lung cancer. DNA of the CDR3: TGTGCCAGTAGTCTGGGGACTAGCGGGATTACAGATACGCAGTATTTT. Amino acid sequence: CASSLGTSGITDTQYF. The full variable domain, its missing parts supplied by reference TRBV19 and TRBJ2-3, is DGGITQSPKYLFRKEGQNVTLSCEQNLNHDAMYWYRQDPGQGLRLIYYSQIVNDFQKGDIAEGYSVSREKKESFPLTVTSAQKNPTAFYLCASSLGTSGITDTQYFGPGTRLTVL.